A single sample is the source of the 10 T cell receptor beta chains below, sequenced in a study of human T cells and chemical hapten exposure. TCRdb called the RACE reads again in MiXCR, with one record for every CDR3 protein. The table has about 380,000 distinct CDR3 sequences, 4.8% seen once; the top ten hold under 3%. Time point indicated: patch test 1, 2 weeks after DPC sensitization. Regarding treatment: therapeutic diphenylcyclopropenone sensitization with weekly scalp DPC. This material consisted of whole blood, taken in connection with sensitization to the hapten diphenylcyclopropenone (DPC). The source is a woman aged 45-65 years with alopecia areata. Some clones in this sample may be carry-over from other donors' samples.

This clonotype has a count of ten or more. The chain links TRBV6-5 to TRBJ2-1; the match to TRBD2 covers 10 bases. V lost 5 bases to trimming and J lost 8 bases; unmatched junction nucleotides: 9. The germline V gene has CDR1 MNHEY and CDR2 SVGAGI. The CDR3 is made up of 15 amino acids. The DNA for the CDR3 is TGTGCCAGCAGTCAGTCTGGGACTAGCGTCTATGAGCAGTTCTTC. Translating it yields CASSQSGTSVYEQFF.

This clonotype was counted ten times or more. This chain uses TRBV27 with TRBJ2-3; 9 nucleotides align to TRBD1. The germline V gene encodes CDR1 MNHEY and CDR2 SMNVEV (reference sequence). J gave up 5 bases and V 3 bases, and 6 bases lay outside the gene matches. The CDR3 contains 15 residues. In DNA, the CDR3 is TGTGCCAGCAGTTTCTCGGGACAGGGTGGAGATACGCAGTATTTT. It is translated as CASSFSGQGGDTQYF.

The sample holds many counts of this clonotype. The chain links TRBV14 to TRBJ2-1; D possibly corresponds to TRBD2 (6 bases). Per the germline V gene, CDR1 is SGHDN and CDR2 is FVKESK. The CDR3 has 17 residues. Deletions cut 3 bases from V and 3 bases from J, with 18 bases between. CDR3 bases: TGTGCCAGCAGCCACGGGCCGGGCGGGGAGCTCTACAATGAGCAGTTCTTC. Translating it yields CASSHGPGGELYNEQFF.

This clonotype was seen ten or more times. The chain is built from TRBV29-1 and TRBJ1-2; D possibly corresponds to TRBD1 (5 bases). CDR3 length: 12 residues. Trimming shortened V by 0 bases and J by 4 bases, and 6 bases separated the two germline ends. Looked up from germline, CDR1 is SQVTM and CDR2 is ANQGSEA. The DNA of the CDR3 is TGCAGCGTTGAAGAGGGGGGCTATGGCTACACCTTC. Protein product: CSVEEGGYGYTF.

V and J are TRBV7-9 and TRBJ2-7; 8 bases line up with TRBD1. Per the germline V gene, CDR1 is SEHNR and CDR2 is FQNEAQ (reference sequence). The CDR3 totals 13 residues. V lost 5 bases, J lost 6 bases, and 6 bases stayed unmatched. The DNA of the CDR3 is TGTGCCAGCAGCACTCCGACAGGGGCCGAGCAGTACTTC. It translates to CASSTPTGAEQYF.

In its sample, this clonotype was seen a few times. The chain is built from TRBV15 and TRBJ2-5; D possibly uses TRBD1 or TRBD2 (5 bases each). With 3 bases removed from V and 7 bases from J, the gap between germline ends came to 9 bases. The CDR3 has 12 residues. Per germline, CDR1 LNHNV and CDR2 YYDKDF (reference sequence). CDR3 sequence reads: CATSSDGGTQYF. The CDR3 DNA reads TGTGCCACCAGCAGTGATGGGGGGACCCAGTACTTC. The full variable domain, rest sourced from reference TRBV15 and TRBJ2-5, is DAMVIQNPRYQVTQFGKPVTLSCSQTLNHNVMYWYQQKSSQAPKLLFHYYDKDFNNEADTPDNFQSRRPNTSFCFLDIRSPGLGDTAMYLCATSSDGGTQYFGPGTRLLVL.

This clonotype appeared a few times. The chain carries TRBV6-1 and TRBJ2-3; D perhaps matches TRBD2 (6 bases). From germline, CDR1 is MNHNS and CDR2 SASEGT. The germline V and J ends were trimmed by 5 bases and 6 bases, with 15 bases remaining between them. This CDR3 has 14 amino acids. The CDR3 sequence is CASSPGVLGDTQYF. The CDR3 DNA is TGTGCCAGCAGTCCGGGGGTGCTGGGGGATACGCAGTATTTT.

There are a few counts of this clonotype. The chain links TRBV24-1 to TRBJ2-1; 10 bases match TRBD2. CDR1 KGHDR and CDR2 SFDVKD come from the germline V gene. The J segment lost 8 bases and the V segment lost 9 bases, leaving 6 bases of the junction unmatched. The CDR3 runs 13 residues. This CDR3 is CATGPSGGYEQFF. The CDR3 coding sequence is TGTGCCACCGGGCCTAGCGGGGGTTATGAGCAGTTCTTC.

This clonotype was seen repeatedly, ten times or more. The V call is TRBV27, the J call TRBJ2-7; D tentatively fits TRBD1 or TRBD2 (5 bases each). The V end lost 6 bases, the J end lost 4 bases, and 16 bases lay between the germline ends. Germline CDR1 MNHEY, CDR2 SMNVEV (reference sequence). This CDR3 is built from 14 residues. The CDR3: CASSQGGTGYEQYF. For the CDR3, the DNA is TGTGCCAGCAGCCAAGGTGGGACGGGTTACGAGCAGTACTTC.

The chain recombines TRBV18 with TRBJ1-5, with D tentatively TRBD1 (5 bases). Germline CDR1 reads KGHSH; CDR2 reads LQKENI. V was shortened by 6 bases and J by 5 bases, with 20 bases between the two germline ends. This CDR3 spans 16 amino acids. CDR3 in DNA: TGTGCCAGCTCCCTGATCGGAGGGGACCCCGATCAGCCCCAGCATTTT. This sequence encodes CASSLIGGDPDQPQHF.